This T cell receptor (beta chain) was sequenced for a study of shared clonotypes between healthy human individuals. As defined, naive CD8 cells were CD45RO-negative and positively selected for CCR7, with terminally differentiated effector memory CD45RA+ cells excluded. Points on this clone: The same CDR3 is also encoded by other DNA sequences in this sample.

For every subset, genomic DNA was evenly distributed across several immunoSEQ plates. TCRdb's table, derived via immunoSEQ multiplex PCR, lists solely in-frame clones and lacks some. The sample contains approximately 2,200,000 clones, more than 85% of which appear only once. The source of this sequence is a young man in good health. Some clones in this sample may be carry-over from other donors' samples. Sequences were obtained from naive CD8+ T cells from PBMCs.

Here the CDR3 DNA reads TGTGCCAGCAGCCACCGGGGAGATACGCAGTATTTT. Amino acid sequence: CASSHRGDTQYF. The J gene is TRBJ2-3, the V gene TRBV7-9; a possible D gene is TRBD2 (5 bases). Germline V gives CDR1 SEHNR, CDR2 FQNEAQ (reference sequence). The CDR3 contains 12 residues. V lost 5 bases, J lost 5 bases, and 8 bases lay in between.